Listed below are T cell receptor beta chains from one sample, sequenced in a study of CD8 T cells in Susac syndrome. TCRdb itself ran the immunoSEQ multiplex PCR reads through MiXCR, one entry per CDR3 protein. The sample has over 150,000 distinct CDR3 sequences; about 94% are singletons. The sequencing input was CD4+ T cells from PBMCs. The receptors originated from a human donor with multiple sclerosis. The CDR3 runs from the conserved cysteine through the conserved F or W. A D gene is named only where the DNA matches it firmly. Size is stated for part of the rows, as once, few or many counts, or as a class when the clone is expanded.

J gene	V gene	D gene	clone size	CDR3 protein	CDR3 DNA
TRBJ2-1	TRBV15	TRBD1	-	CATSRSTGNGEQFF	TGTGCCACCAGCAGATCGACAGGGAACGGTGAGCAGTTCTTC
TRBJ2-6	TRBV7-3	-	-	CASSSGERSSGANVLTF	TGTGCCAGCAGCTCAGGGGAAAGATCCTCTGGGGCCAACGTCCTGACTTTC
TRBJ2-5	TRBV2	-	once	CASSVESGLQETQYF	TGTGCCAGCAGTGTTGAGAGCGGGCTCCAAGAGACCCAGTACTTC
TRBJ2-1	TRBV6-1	-	-	CASTRFSYNEQFF	TGTGCCAGCACACGGTTCTCCTACAATGAGCAGTTCTTC
TRBJ2-2	TRBV5-4	-	-	CASKPQYTGELFF	TGTGCCAGCAAACCACAGTACACCGGGGAGCTGTTTTTT
TRBJ1-1	TRBV2	-	-	CASTGQNTEAFF	TGTGCCAGTACAGGGCAGAACACTGAAGCTTTCTTT
TRBJ2-1	TRBV18	TRBD1	-	CASSPFETGDYNEQFF	TGTGCCAGCTCACCATTCGAGACAGGGGACTACAATGAGCAGTTCTTC
TRBJ2-1	TRBV5-6	-	-	CASCLLDNEQFF	TGTGCCAGCTGCTTGTTGGACAATGAGCAGTTCTTC
TRBJ2-7	TRBV29-1	TRBD1	few	CSVEGQYYEQYF	TGCAGCGTTGAGGGACAGTACTACGAGCAGTACTTC
TRBJ2-2	TRBV3-1	TRBD1	-	CASSQDKYGRGTGELFF	TGTGCCAGCAGCCAAGATAAGTACGGCAGGGGGACCGGGGAGCTGTTTTTT
TRBJ2-3	TRBV28	-	-	CASEGGDTQYF	TGTGCCAGCGAAGGGGGAGATACGCAGTATTTT
TRBJ1-1	TRBV5-1	-	-	CASSLLTGDTEAFF	TGCGCCAGCAGCCTGCTGACAGGAGACACTGAAGCTTTCTTT
TRBJ1-1	TRBV6-5	TRBD1	-	CASSYGDRGPGTEAFF	TGTGCCAGCAGTTACGGGGACAGGGGGCCGGGCACTGAAGCTTTCTTT
TRBJ2-3	TRBV20-1	-	-	CSARGHRGSTDTQYF	TGCAGTGCTAGAGGCCACCGGGGGAGCACAGATACGCAGTATTTT
TRBJ2-7	TRBV20-1	-	-	CSAQGRRYEQYF	TGCAGTGCCCAGGGGAGGCGTTACGAACAGTACTTC
TRBJ2-7	TRBV4-1	-	-	CASSQDNGAYEQYF	TGCGCCAGCAGCCAGGACAACGGTGCCTACGAGCAGTACTTC
TRBJ2-3	TRBV18	-	-	CASSSTAGVGDTQYF	TGTGCCAGCTCGTCTACGGCCGGGGTGGGAGATACGCAGTATTTT
TRBJ1-1	TRBV5-4	-	-	CASSPSGGRTEAFF	TGTGCCAGCAGCCCGTCCGGAGGGCGGACTGAAGCTTTCTTT
TRBJ2-5	TRBV6-5	-	-	CASSYSVEASDNQETQYF	TGTGCCAGCAGTTACTCCGTGGAGGCCTCGGATAACCAAGAGACCCAGTACTTC
TRBJ1-2	TRBV12-3/TRBV12-4	TRBD1	-	CASSGDSLAYGYTF	TGTGCCAGCAGTGGGGACAGTCTCGCCTATGGCTACACCTTC
TRBJ2-7	TRBV10-2	-	once	CASKPPRDPYEQYF	TGCGCCAGCAAGCCCCCCCGGGATCCCTACGAGCAGTACTTC
TRBJ2-2	TRBV19	-	once	CASSMGPATGELFF	TGTGCCAGTAGTATGGGGCCCGCGACCGGGGAGCTGTTTTTT
TRBJ2-7	TRBV27	-	-	CASSPWGSSYEQYF	TGTGCCAGCAGCCCTTGGGGTTCCTCCTACGAGCAGTACTTC
TRBJ1-2	TRBV12-3/TRBV12-4	-	-	CASSLDPGYGYTF	TGTGCCAGCAGTTTAGATCCGGGATACGGCTACACCTTC
TRBJ2-5	TRBV12-3/TRBV12-4	TRBD2	-	CASRFSGVGETQYF	TGTGCCAGCAGATTTAGCGGGGTTGGGGAGACCCAGTACTTC
TRBJ1-2	TRBV2	-	few	CASSETGLRGYTF	TGTGCCAGCAGTGAGACAGGTCTGCGGGGCTACACCTTC
TRBJ2-4	TRBV11-2	-	once	CASSLGGRGVNANQYF	TGTGCCAGCAGCTTAGGTGGCAGGGGGGTTAACGCGAATCAGTACTTC
TRBJ2-3	TRBV29-1	-	once	CSVAGGDHGGTDTQYF	TGCAGCGTAGCGGGCGGGGATCACGGCGGCACAGATACGCAGTATTTT
TRBJ2-7	TRBV29-1	TRBD2	-	CSVSGTSDEQYF	TGCAGCGTTTCCGGGACTAGCGACGAGCAGTACTTC
TRBJ1-1	TRBV12-3/TRBV12-4	-	-	CASSLFSEAFF	TGTGCCAGCAGTTTATTCTCTGAAGCTTTCTTT
TRBJ2-3	TRBV2	-	-	CASSMAGPTDTQYF	TGTGCCAGCAGTATGGCGGGACCCACAGATACGCAGTATTTT
TRBJ2-7	TRBV5-1	-	-	CASNLWAGPGREQYF	TGCGCCAGCAACCTATGGGCGGGACCGGGAAGAGAGCAGTACTTC
TRBJ1-2	TRBV6-6	TRBD1	-	CASSFRGRGGYTF	TGTGCCAGCAGTTTCAGGGGGCGGGGTGGCTACACCTTC
TRBJ2-1	TRBV4-2	TRBD2	-	CASSQVRGGGNEQFF	TGTGCCAGCAGCCAAGTACGGGGGGGCGGGAATGAGCAGTTCTTC
TRBJ2-7	TRBV5-1	TRBD1	-	CASSLGEGQGTEQYF	TGCGCCAGCAGCTTGGGCGAGGGACAGGGGACCGAGCAGTACTTC
TRBJ2-7	TRBV28	-	-	CASGKPSSYEQYF	TGTGCCAGCGGCAAGCCGTCCTCCTACGAGCAGTACTTC
TRBJ2-7	TRBV19	-	-	CASSNSTEGEQYF	TGTGCCAGTAGTAACTCGACAGAAGGCGAGCAGTACTTC
TRBJ1-1	TRBV3-1	-	-	CASRAGLMNTEAFF	TGTGCCAGCAGGGCCGGGCTCATGAACACTGAAGCTTTCTTT
TRBJ1-4	TRBV5-1	TRBD1	-	CASRPEGTGRTKLFF	TGCGCCAGCAGACCCGAGGGGACAGGGCGTACAAAACTGTTTTTT
TRBJ2-7	TRBV2	-	-	CASREDTYEQYF	TGTGCCAGCAGGGAGGATACCTACGAGCAGTACTTC